This T cell receptor beta chain was observed in a study of T cells in Graves' hyperthyroidism and ophthalmopathy. RNA transcripts were the template for amplifying TCR beta CDR3 regions. Using the HTBI primer set, a first-round RT-PCR was run on the TCR CDR3. TCRdb reprocessed the multiplex PCR reads via MiXCR and lists one record per CDR3 protein. The data contain around 260,000 distinct CDR3 sequences, 20% to 30% of them singletons. This clonotype has just a few counts. The CDR3 consists of 15 residues. J gave up 4 bases and V 5 bases, and 5 bases lay outside the gene matches. Germline V gene lookup returns CDR1 SGHNT and CDR2 YENEEA.

The sequence was obtained from a man aged 35-49 years with Graves' hyperthyroidism that later progressed to Graves' ophthalmopathy. The chain has TRBV11-3 and TRBJ2-2; 9 nucleotides line up with TRBD1. The specimen was blood. CDR3 in amino acids: CASSTGQGRTGELFF. The CDR3 bases are TGTGCCAGCAGCACGGGACAGGGTCGCACCGGGGAGCTGTTTTTT.